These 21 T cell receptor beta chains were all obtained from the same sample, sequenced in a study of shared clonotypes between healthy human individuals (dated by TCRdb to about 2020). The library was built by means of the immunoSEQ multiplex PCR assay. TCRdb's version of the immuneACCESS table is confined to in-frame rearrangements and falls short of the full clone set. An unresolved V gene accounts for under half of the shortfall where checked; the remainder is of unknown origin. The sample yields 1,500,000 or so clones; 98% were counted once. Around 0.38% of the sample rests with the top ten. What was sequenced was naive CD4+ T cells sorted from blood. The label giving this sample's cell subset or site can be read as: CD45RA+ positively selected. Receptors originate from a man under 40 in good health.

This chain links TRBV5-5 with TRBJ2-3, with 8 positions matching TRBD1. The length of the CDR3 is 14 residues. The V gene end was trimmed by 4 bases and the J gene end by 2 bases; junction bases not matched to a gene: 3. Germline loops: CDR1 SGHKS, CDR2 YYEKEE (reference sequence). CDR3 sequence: CASSRTGITDTQYF. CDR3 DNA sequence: TGTGCCAGCAGCCGGACAGGGATCACAGATACGCAGTATTTT.

CDR3 amino acids: CSVEGQHYEQYF. For the CDR3, the DNA is TGCAGCGTTGAGGGGCAACACTACGAGCAGTACTTC. The chain links TRBV29-1 to TRBJ2-7, with a possible D match to TRBD1 (5 bases). Trimming took off 3 bases at V and 3 bases at J, with 9 bases between the two ends. The CDR3 has 12 residues. The germline V gene encodes CDR1 SQVTM and CDR2 ANQGSEA.

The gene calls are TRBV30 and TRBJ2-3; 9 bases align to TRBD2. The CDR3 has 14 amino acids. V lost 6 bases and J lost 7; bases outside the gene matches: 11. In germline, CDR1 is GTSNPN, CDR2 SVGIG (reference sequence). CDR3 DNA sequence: TGTGCCTGTCATGATAGCGGGAGACTTTATACGCAGTATTTT. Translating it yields CACHDSGRLYTQYF.

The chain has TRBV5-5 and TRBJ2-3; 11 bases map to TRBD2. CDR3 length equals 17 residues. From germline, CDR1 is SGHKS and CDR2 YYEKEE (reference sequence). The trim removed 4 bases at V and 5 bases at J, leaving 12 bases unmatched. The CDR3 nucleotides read TGTGCCAGCAGCCCTAACTTAGCGGGAGGGCCCGGAGATACGCAGTATTTT. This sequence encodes CASSPNLAGGPGDTQYF.

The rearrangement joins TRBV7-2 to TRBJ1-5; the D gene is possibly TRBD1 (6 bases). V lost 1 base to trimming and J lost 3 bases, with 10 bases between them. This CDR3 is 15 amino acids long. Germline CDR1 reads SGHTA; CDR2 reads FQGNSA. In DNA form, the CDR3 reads TGTGCCAGCAGCTTAGTTACGGGACACAATCAGCCCCAGCATTTT. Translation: CASSLVTGHNQPQHF.

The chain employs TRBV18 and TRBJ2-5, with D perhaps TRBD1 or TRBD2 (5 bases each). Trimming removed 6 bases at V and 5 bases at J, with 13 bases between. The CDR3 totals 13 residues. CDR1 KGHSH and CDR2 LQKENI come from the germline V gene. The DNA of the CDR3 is TGTGCCAGCTCCGAGGGGTCGGGGGAGACCCAGTACTTC. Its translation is CASSEGSGETQYF. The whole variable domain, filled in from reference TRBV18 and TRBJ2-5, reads NAGVMQNPRHLVRRRGQEARLRCSPMKGHSHVYWYRQLPEEGLKFMVYLQKENIIDESGMPKERFSAEFPKEGPSILRIQQVVRGDSAAYFCASSEGSGETQYFGPGTRLLVL.

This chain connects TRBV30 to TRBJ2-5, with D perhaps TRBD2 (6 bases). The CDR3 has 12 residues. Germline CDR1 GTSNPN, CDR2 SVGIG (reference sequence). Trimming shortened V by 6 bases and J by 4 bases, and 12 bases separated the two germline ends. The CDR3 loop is CACGRSTETQYF. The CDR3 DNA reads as TGTGCCTGCGGGAGATCGACAGAGACCCAGTACTTC.

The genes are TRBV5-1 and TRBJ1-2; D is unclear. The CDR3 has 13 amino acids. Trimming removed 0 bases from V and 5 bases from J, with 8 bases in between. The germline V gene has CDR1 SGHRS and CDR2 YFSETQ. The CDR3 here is CASSLDSEYGYTF. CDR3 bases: TGCGCCAGCAGCTTGGATTCGGAGTATGGCTACACCTTC.

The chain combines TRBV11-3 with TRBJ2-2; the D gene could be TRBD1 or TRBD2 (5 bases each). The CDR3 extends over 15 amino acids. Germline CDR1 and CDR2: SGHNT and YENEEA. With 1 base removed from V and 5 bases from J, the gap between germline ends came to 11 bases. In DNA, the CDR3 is TGTGCCAGCAGCTTAGGACAGCCGGGGACCGGGGAGCTGTTTTTT. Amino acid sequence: CASSLGQPGTGELFF. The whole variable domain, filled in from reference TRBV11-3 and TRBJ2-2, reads EAGVVQSPRYKIIEKKQPVAFWCNPISGHNTLYWYLQNLGQGPELLIRYENEEAVDDSQLPKDRFSAERLKGVDSTLKIQPAELGDSAVYLCASSLGQPGTGELFFGEGSRLTVL.

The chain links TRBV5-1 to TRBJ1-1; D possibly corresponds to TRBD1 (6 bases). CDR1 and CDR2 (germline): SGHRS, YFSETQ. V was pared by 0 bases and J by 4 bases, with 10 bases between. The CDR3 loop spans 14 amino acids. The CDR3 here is CASSLGDMVTEAFF. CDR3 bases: TGCGCCAGCAGCTTGGGGGACATGGTCACTGAAGCTTTCTTT.

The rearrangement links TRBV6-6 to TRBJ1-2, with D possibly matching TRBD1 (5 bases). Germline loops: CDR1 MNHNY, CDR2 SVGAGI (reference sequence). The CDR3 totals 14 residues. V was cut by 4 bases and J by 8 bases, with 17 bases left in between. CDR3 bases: TGTGCCAGCAGTTCCGCGGGGGTACGTTCCGGCTACACCTTC. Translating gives CASSSAGVRSGYTF.

For the CDR3, the DNA is TGTGCCAGTACGGTGAGGGTTGGTCATCAGCCCCAGCATTTT. Amino acid sequence: CASTVRVGHQPQHF. This chain connects TRBV28 to TRBJ1-5, with D unclear. CDR3 size: 14 residues. Germline CDR1 MDHEN, CDR2 SYDVKM. V was clipped by 9 bases and J by 5 bases, with 17 bases between them.

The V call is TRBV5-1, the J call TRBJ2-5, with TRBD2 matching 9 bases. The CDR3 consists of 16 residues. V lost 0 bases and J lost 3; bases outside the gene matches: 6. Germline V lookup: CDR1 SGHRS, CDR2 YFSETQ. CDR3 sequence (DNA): TGCGCCAGCAGCTTGGCTCTGACTAGCGGAAAAGAGACCCAGTACTTC. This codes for CASSLALTSGKETQYF.

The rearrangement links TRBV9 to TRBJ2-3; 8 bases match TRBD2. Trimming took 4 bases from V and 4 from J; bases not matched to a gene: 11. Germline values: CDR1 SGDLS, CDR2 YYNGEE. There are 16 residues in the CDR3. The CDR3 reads CASSYGTRSFPDTQYF. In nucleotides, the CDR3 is TGTGCCAGCAGCTATGGGACTAGATCTTTCCCAGATACGCAGTATTTT.

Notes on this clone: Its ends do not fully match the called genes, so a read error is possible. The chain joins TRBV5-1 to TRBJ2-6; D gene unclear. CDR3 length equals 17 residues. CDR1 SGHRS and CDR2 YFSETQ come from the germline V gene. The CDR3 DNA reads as TGCGCCGGCAGCTTGGCCACACCGGTTGCTGGGGCCAACGTCCTGACTTTC. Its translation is CAGSLATPVAGANVLTF.

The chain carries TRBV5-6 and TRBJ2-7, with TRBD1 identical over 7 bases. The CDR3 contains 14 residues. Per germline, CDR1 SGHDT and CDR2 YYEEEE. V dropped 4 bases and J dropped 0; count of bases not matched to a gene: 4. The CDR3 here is CASSQTGSSYEQYF. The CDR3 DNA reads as TGTGCCAGCAGCCAGACAGGGAGCTCCTACGAGCAGTACTTC.

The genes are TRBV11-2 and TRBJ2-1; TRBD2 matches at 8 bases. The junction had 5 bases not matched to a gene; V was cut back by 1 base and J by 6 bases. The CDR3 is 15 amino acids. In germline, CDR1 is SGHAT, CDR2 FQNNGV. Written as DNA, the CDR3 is TGTGCCAGCAGCTTAGTGGGCGGGAGGACCAATGAGCAGTTCTTC. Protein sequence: CASSLVGGRTNEQFF.

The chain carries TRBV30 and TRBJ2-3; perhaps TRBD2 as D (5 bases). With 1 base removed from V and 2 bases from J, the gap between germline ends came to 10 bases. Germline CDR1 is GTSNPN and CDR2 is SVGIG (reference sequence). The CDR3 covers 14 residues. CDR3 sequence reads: CAWSARRHTDTQYF. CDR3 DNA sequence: TGTGCCTGGAGTGCAAGGAGGCACACAGATACGCAGTATTTT.

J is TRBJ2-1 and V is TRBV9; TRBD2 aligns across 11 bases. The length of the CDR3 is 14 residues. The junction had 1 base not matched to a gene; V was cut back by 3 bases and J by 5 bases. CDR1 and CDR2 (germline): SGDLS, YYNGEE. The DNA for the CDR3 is TGTGCCAGCAGCGCGGGACTAGCGGACAATGAGCAGTTCTTC. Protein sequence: CASSAGLADNEQFF.

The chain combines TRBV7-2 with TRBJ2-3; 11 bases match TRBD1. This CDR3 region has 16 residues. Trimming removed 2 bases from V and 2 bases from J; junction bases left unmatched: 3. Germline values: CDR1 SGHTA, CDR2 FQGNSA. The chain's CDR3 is CASSLRGQGVTDTQYF. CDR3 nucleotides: TGTGCCAGCAGCTTACGGGGACAGGGGGTCACAGATACGCAGTATTTT.

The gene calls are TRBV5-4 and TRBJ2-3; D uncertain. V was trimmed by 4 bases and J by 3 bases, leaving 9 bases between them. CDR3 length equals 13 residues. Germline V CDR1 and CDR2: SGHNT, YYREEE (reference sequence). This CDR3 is CASSALRTDTQYF. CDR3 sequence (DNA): TGTGCCAGCAGCGCCCTCCGGACAGATACGCAGTATTTT.